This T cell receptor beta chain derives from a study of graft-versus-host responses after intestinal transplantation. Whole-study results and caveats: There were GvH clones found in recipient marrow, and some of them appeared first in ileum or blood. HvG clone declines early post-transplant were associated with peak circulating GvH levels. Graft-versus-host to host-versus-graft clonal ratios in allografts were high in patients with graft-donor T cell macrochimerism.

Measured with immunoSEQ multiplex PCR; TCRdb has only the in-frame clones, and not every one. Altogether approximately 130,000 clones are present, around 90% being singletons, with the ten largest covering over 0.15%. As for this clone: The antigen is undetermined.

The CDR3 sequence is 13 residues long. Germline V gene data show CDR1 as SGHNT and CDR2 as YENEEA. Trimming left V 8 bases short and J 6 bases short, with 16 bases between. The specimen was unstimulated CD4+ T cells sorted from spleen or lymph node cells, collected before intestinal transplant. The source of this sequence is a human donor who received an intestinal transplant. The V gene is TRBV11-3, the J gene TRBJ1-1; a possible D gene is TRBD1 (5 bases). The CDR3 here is CASGTQGYSEAFF. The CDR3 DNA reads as TGTGCCAGCGGAACGCAGGGATACTCTGAAGCTTTCTTT.